Below, 30 T cell receptor beta chains from the same sample are listed, as sequenced in a study of T cell repertoires in cytomegalovirus infection. TCRdb reanalysed the reads using MiXCR and keeps one entry per CDR3 protein. There are approximately 630,000 distinct CDR3 sequences in the sample; 20% to 25% occur only once, and roughly 8% lies in the top ten. The sequenced sample consisted of CD8+ T cells from PBMCs. The receptor set was obtained from a human donor in good health (CMV status not recorded). Some clones in this sample may be carry-over from other donors' samples.

As to this clonotype: The CDR3 end shows no conserved phenylalanine or tryptophan, and so a read error is likely. The chain has TRBV6-5 and TRBJ2-1; TRBD1 is a possible D gene (5 bases). V lost 4 bases to trimming and J lost 6 bases, with 7 bases between them. There are 12 residues in the CDR3. Germline V CDR1 and CDR2: MNHEY, SVGAGI. CDR3 region: CASSLRGNEQFS. CDR3 coding DNA: TGTGCCAGCAGTTTAAGGGGCAATGAGCAGTTCTCC.

The V and J genes are TRBV6-5 and TRBJ2-2; 7 bases align to TRBD1. In germline, CDR1 is MNHEY, CDR2 SVGAGI. The CDR3 extends over 14 amino acids. V shed 1 base, J shed 6 bases, and the junction held 2 bases outside the gene matches. The CDR3 DNA reads TGTGCCAGCAGTTACTTCACAGGGGCCGGGGAGCTGTTTTTT. This sequence encodes CASSYFTGAGELFF.

This clonotype was observed a few times. The CDR3 spells CSVELVREGSYNEQFF. The CDR3 nucleotides read TGCAGCGTTGAACTAGTCAGGGAGGGATCCTACAATGAGCAGTTCTTC. The chain is built from TRBV29-1 and TRBJ2-1, with 7 bases fitting TRBD2. V was pared by 2 bases and J by 1 base, with 8 bases of the junction left unmatched. The CDR3 consists of 16 residues. The germline V gene encodes CDR1 SQVTM and CDR2 ANQGSEA.

In this sample, this clonotype turned up a few times. The chain joins TRBV18 to TRBJ2-1; TRBD2 matches 9 bases. The CDR3 length is 13 residues. The V gene end was trimmed by 8 bases and the J gene end by 6 bases; junction bases not matched to a gene: 5. The V gene's germline CDR1 is KGHSH and CDR2 LQKENI. CDR3 loop: CASKTSGPNEQFF. The CDR3, as DNA: TGTGCCAGCAAAACTAGCGGGCCCAATGAGCAGTTCTTC.

This clonotype was counted a few times. The V and J genes are TRBV7-9 and TRBJ2-1, with 8 bases matching TRBD1. The CDR3 has 12 residues. Germline values: CDR1 SEHNR, CDR2 FQNEAQ (reference sequence). CDR3 bases: TGTGCTAACGGACAGGGAGCGAATGAGCAGTTCTTC. Residues: CANGQGANEQFF.

This clonotype was detected ten times or more. V usage is TRBV7-9 and J usage is TRBJ2-5; the D is unclear. Germline CDR1 and CDR2: SEHNR and FQNEAQ (reference sequence). This CDR3 spans 14 amino acids. Trimming shortened V by 5 bases and J by 2 bases, and 12 bases separated the two germline ends. CDR3 sequence: CASSDTKVQETQYF. For the CDR3, the DNA is TGTGCCAGCAGCGATACTAAGGTTCAAGAGACCCAGTACTTC.

On this clonotype itself: A read error is possible here, since a much larger clone lies one base away. This chain connects TRBV7-4 to TRBJ2-1; 9 bases align to TRBD2. The germline CDR1 and CDR2 sequences are SGHVT and SQSDAQ. The CDR3 is 16 amino acids. CDR3 DNA sequence: TGTGCCAGGAGCTTTAGCGGGGGACCCTTATACAATGAGCAGTTCTTC. This translates into CARSFSGGPLYNEQFF.

The table lists this clonotype with a few counts. This chain links TRBV20-1 with TRBJ2-3; 9 bases align to TRBD2. With V trimmed by 1 base and J by 2 bases, 1 base remained unmatched. Looked up from germline, CDR1 is DFQATT and CDR2 is SNEGSKA (reference sequence). This CDR3 has 14 residues. CDR3 residues: CSARVAGDTDTQYF. The CDR3, as DNA: TGCAGTGCTAGAGTAGCGGGGGACACAGATACGCAGTATTTT.

The chain has TRBV29-1 and TRBJ2-7, with TRBD1 matching over 8 bases. V was clipped by 0 bases and J by 6 bases; unmatched bases: 10. The CDR3 extends over 15 amino acids. The germline V gene has CDR1 SQVTM and CDR2 ANQGSEA. The CDR3 reads CSVEEGQGAAIEQYF. The CDR3 DNA follows: TGCAGCGTTGAAGAAGGTCAGGGGGCCGCCATCGAGCAGTACTTC.

Ten or more counts support this clonotype. The V gene is TRBV7-2, the J gene TRBJ2-3, with 16 bases fitting TRBD2. J gave up 5 bases and V 5 bases, and 4 bases lay outside the gene matches. This CDR3 spans 16 amino acids. Germline assignment: CDR1 SGHTA and CDR2 FQGNSA. The CDR3 DNA reads TGTGCCAGCAGCCAAGGGACTAGCGGGGGGGAAGATACGCAGTATTTT. It encodes CASSQGTSGGEDTQYF.

The genes are TRBV12-3 or TRBV12-4 and TRBJ2-5; a possible D gene is TRBD1 (5 bases). V was pared by 6 bases and J by 4 bases, with 12 bases between. CDR3 length equals 13 residues. This chain's CDR3 is CASRQARVETQYF. CDR3 DNA: TGTGCCAGCAGACAGGCCCGGGTAGAGACCCAGTACTTC.

The V gene is TRBV2, the J gene TRBJ2-1, with D perhaps matching TRBD2 (7 bases). Germline assignment: CDR1 SNHLY and CDR2 FYNNEI. The V end lost 4 bases, the J end lost 3 bases, and 16 bases lay between the germline ends. CDR3 length equals 16 residues. CDR3 nucleotide sequence: TGTGCCAGCAGTGGGGGGGGGGCCGACATCTACAATGAGCAGTTCTTC. Translation gives CASSGGGADIYNEQFF. The full variable domain, in which reference TRBV2 and TRBJ2-1 provide the parts outside the CDR3, is EPEVTQTPSHQVTQMGQEVILRCVPISNHLYFYWYRQILGQKVEFLVSFYNNEISEKSEIFDDQFSVERPDGSNFTLKIRSTKLEDSAMYFCASSGGGADIYNEQFFGPGTRLTVL.

This clonotype showed up many times. J is TRBJ1-5 and V is TRBV6-2 or TRBV6-3; the D gene is possibly TRBD1 (5 bases). The germline V and J ends were trimmed by 2 bases and 4 bases, with 9 bases remaining between them. The CDR3 has 14 amino acids. Germline CDR1 MNHEY, CDR2 SVGEGT. The CDR3 region is CASSYLDTNQPQHF. DNA for the CDR3: TGTGCCAGCAGTTACCTGGACACTAATCAGCCCCAGCATTTT.

The V and J genes are TRBV9 and TRBJ2-1; no definite D call. V lost 4 bases and J 0 bases, leaving 20 bases between the germline ends. The CDR3 contains 18 residues. Germline values: CDR1 SGDLS, CDR2 YYNGEE. CDR3 sequence reads: CASSSSAAGPLSYNEQFF. The CDR3 DNA reads as TGTGCCAGCAGCTCTTCAGCAGCTGGGCCCCTCTCCTACAATGAGCAGTTCTTC.

V gene TRBV6-8 combines with J gene TRBJ2-7; a possible D gene is TRBD1 (6 bases). Per the germline V gene, CDR1 is MNHGY and CDR2 is SAAAGT. V gave up 5 bases and J gave up 3 bases, with 17 bases separating them. The CDR3 contains 15 residues. CDR3 protein: CASSPTGLPFYEQYV. DNA of the CDR3: TGTGCCAGCAGTCCTACAGGGTTACCCTTCTACGAGCAGTACGTC.

The chain recombines TRBV19 with TRBJ2-1; 7 bases fit TRBD1. This CDR3 comprises 13 residues. The germline V gene has CDR1 LNHDA and CDR2 SQIVND (reference sequence). J lost 1 base, V lost 9 bases, and 3 bases had no gene match. CDR3 DNA sequence: TGTGCCAGCTCGGGACAGTCCTACAATGAGCAGTTCTTC. This translates into CASSGQSYNEQFF. Complete variable domain (other parts from reference TRBV19 and TRBJ2-1): DGGITQSPKYLFRKEGQNVTLSCEQNLNHDAMYWYRQDPGQGLRLIYYSQIVNDFQKGDIAEGYSVSREKKESFPLTVTSAQKNPTAFYLCASSGQSYNEQFFGPGTRLTVL.

This clonotype was observed a handful of times. V usage is TRBV20-1 and J usage is TRBJ2-7; D might be TRBD2 (5 bases). V lost 0 bases, J lost 4 bases, and 13 bases lay in between. The CDR3 is made up of 14 amino acids. Germline-derived CDR1 and CDR2 are DFQATT and SNEGSKA (reference sequence). This CDR3 is CSARETRGEYEQYF. CDR3 in DNA: TGCAGTGCTAGAGAGACCCGTGGGGAGTACGAGCAGTACTTC.

The genes are TRBV24-1 and TRBJ2-3; D unresolved. V lost 1 base and J 6 bases, leaving 13 bases between the germline ends. This CDR3 has 15 amino acids. Germline V lookup: CDR1 KGHDR, CDR2 SFDVKD. CDR3 sequence: CATSDFGVDRDTQYF. The CDR3 region has the DNA TGTGCCACCAGTGATTTTGGGGTGGATCGCGATACGCAGTATTTT.

This clonotype was seen ten or more times. The rearrangement links TRBV7-9 to TRBJ1-1, with 7 bases aligning to TRBD1. The V gene end was trimmed by 2 bases and the J gene end by 11 bases; junction bases not matched to a gene: 5. Germline V gene lookup returns CDR1 SEHNR and CDR2 FQNEAQ (reference sequence). The CDR3 contains 12 residues. The DNA for the CDR3 is TGTGCCAGCAGCTTATCAGGGGGGTTCGCTTTCTTT. Amino acid sequence: CASSLSGGFAFF.

Note on this clonotype: With a much larger clone just one base away, this may be a read error. This chain joins TRBV12-5 and TRBJ1-5; no firm D call. The V gene's germline CDR1 is LGHNT and CDR2 FRNRAP. The CDR3 has 12 amino acids. CDR3 amino acids: CASEGSNQHQHF. The CDR3 DNA follows: TGTGCTAGTGAGGGCAGCAATCAGCACCAGCATTTT.

This chain links TRBV6-6 with TRBJ2-2; 7 bases map to TRBD2. V was pared by 10 bases and J by 5 bases, with 13 bases of the junction left unmatched. The CDR3 runs 15 residues. Germline CDR1 is MNHNY and CDR2 is SVGAGI (reference sequence). The chain's CDR3 is CANTPIGEGTGELFF. Written as DNA, the CDR3 is TGTGCCAACACCCCCATAGGGGAGGGAACCGGGGAGCTGTTTTTT.

This chain connects TRBV20-1 to TRBJ1-2; D remains ambiguous. In germline, CDR1 is DFQATT, CDR2 SNEGSKA (reference sequence). Between the trimmed V and J ends, which lost 1 base and 8 bases, there was a span of 17 bases. This CDR3 has 14 residues. The CDR3 nucleotides are TGCAGTGCTAGAGCCCTGAACCGGGCCCCAGGCTACACCTTC. It yields the protein CSARALNRAPGYTF.

The CDR3 region is CASSISRTWGLNTGELFF. The CDR3, as DNA: TGTGCCAGTAGTATATCAAGGACATGGGGATTAAACACCGGGGAGCTGTTTTTT. The chain carries TRBV19 and TRBJ2-2, with a weak D call TRBD1 (5 bases). Trimming removed 2 bases from V and 2 bases from J, with 18 bases in between. The CDR3 is made up of 18 amino acids. CDR1 is LNHDA and CDR2 is SQIVND in the germline V gene (reference sequence).

This clonotype was picked up many times. This sequence joins TRBV7-6 and TRBJ1-1, with D tentatively TRBD1 (6 bases). CDR3 size: 13 residues. Germline V gene sequence: CDR1 SGHVS, CDR2 FNYEAQ. V was pared by 1 base and J by 5 bases, with 8 bases between. The CDR3 region has the DNA TGTGCCAGCAGCTTAGGTGACAGGACTGAAGCTTTCTTT. Its protein is CASSLGDRTEAFF.

This clonotype was seen only a few times. V gene TRBV28 combines with J gene TRBJ2-1, with TRBD1 matching over 10 bases. Losses at the gene ends were 7 bases for V and 3 bases for J; bases not matched to a gene: 9. This CDR3 spans 16 amino acids. Germline-derived CDR1 and CDR2 are MDHEN and SYDVKM. The CDR3 loop reads CASTTGGQGFYNEQFF. CDR3 DNA sequence: TGTGCCAGCACCACCGGGGGACAGGGGTTCTACAATGAGCAGTTCTTC.

This clonotype was seen more than once but under ten times. The chain recombines TRBV7-2 with TRBJ1-5; no firm D call. The V gene lost 1 base and the J gene lost 2 bases, with 15 bases spanning the gap. CDR1 SGHTA and CDR2 FQGNSA come from the germline V gene. This CDR3 has 17 residues. CDR3 coding DNA: TGTGCCAGCAGCTTAGAACTCCTTGGAGTAGGCAATCAGCCCCAGCATTTT. It codes for CASSLELLGVGNQPQHF.

The chain couples TRBV6-8 to TRBJ2-1; D perhaps matches TRBD1 (6 bases). Trimming removed 2 bases from V and 3 bases from J, with 11 bases in between. Germline CDR1 and CDR2: MNHGY and SAAAGT. The CDR3 is made up of 15 amino acids. The CDR3 region has the DNA TGTGCCAGCAGTTACGGCAGGGGCTTCTACAATGAGCAGTTCTTC. Its translation is CASSYGRGFYNEQFF.

This clonotype came up a few times. J is TRBJ1-2 and V is TRBV29-1; D possibly corresponds to TRBD1 (5 bases). V dropped 4 bases and J dropped 3 bases, with 12 bases sitting between them. CDR1 and CDR2 (germline): SQVTM, ANQGSEA. The length of the CDR3 is 13 residues. CDR3 sequence reads: CSVVSGRDYGYTF. CDR3 nucleotides: TGCAGCGTTGTCAGCGGCAGGGACTATGGCTACACCTTC.

This clonotype was counted at least ten times. The genes are TRBV7-8 and TRBJ2-7; D is uncertain. From germline, CDR1 is SGHVS and CDR2 FQNEAQ. The ends were cut back, 4 bases at V and 6 bases at J, with 16 bases in the middle. The CDR3 runs 14 residues. In nucleotides, the CDR3 is TGTGCCAGCAGCTCCGATCTCAGTAGAGTCGAGCAGTACTTC. This encodes CASSSDLSRVEQYF.

The CDR3: CSATSGGVIYNEQFF. The CDR3 bases are TGCAGTGCTACTAGCGGGGGGGTTATCTACAATGAGCAGTTCTTC. The chain joins TRBV20-1 to TRBJ2-1, with 12 nucleotides matching TRBD2. Germline-derived CDR1 and CDR2 are DFQATT and SNEGSKA (reference sequence). The CDR3 length is 15 residues. V was clipped by 4 bases and J by 3 bases; unmatched bases: 4.